The 15 T cell receptor beta chains listed next were all sequenced from one sample in a study of beta chain features in type 1 diabetes. The isolated RNA, all of it, was reverse transcribed, so expressed TCRB transcripts were what got sequenced. Sequencing was performed with immunoSEQ multiplex PCR; in TCRdb, only in-frame clones are kept and a portion is missing. Among 450,000 to 600,000 clones listed, roughly 30% were seen once. Sequenced input: naive CD4+ T cells from blood. These receptors all stem from a man in his late teens or twenties in good health.

This clone was counted between two and nine times. The chain combines TRBV21-1 with TRBJ2-3. TRBV21-1 is a recognized pseudogene. The CDR3 consists of 14 residues. CDR3 amino acids: CASSLPPRGDTQYF. In DNA form, the CDR3 reads TGTGCCAGCAGCCTTCCTCCGAGGGGAGATACGCAGTATTTT.

Comment on this clone: The same CDR3 arises from other DNA sequences in this sample as well. V is TRBV5-1 and J is TRBJ2-7; D is unresolved. There are 13 residues in the CDR3. V was clipped by 4 bases and J by 3 bases, with 11 bases between them. Germline CDR1 SGHRS, CDR2 YFSETQ. CDR3 DNA sequence: TGCGCCAGCAGCCTAGGGTCGTACTACGAGCAGTACTTC. Protein: CASSLGSYYEQYF.

V and J are TRBV19 and TRBJ2-1; the D gene is possibly TRBD1 (6 bases). Trimming removed 7 bases at V and 3 bases at J, with 19 bases between. CDR1 and CDR2 (germline): LNHDA, SQIVND (reference sequence). This CDR3 spans 16 amino acids. The chain's CDR3 is CASTNEGRGIYNEQFF. In DNA, the CDR3 is TGTGCCAGTACCAACGAGGGCAGGGGAATCTACAATGAGCAGTTCTTC.

This sequence joins TRBV7-2 and TRBJ2-5, with 9 bases matching TRBD1. Germline CDR1 is SGHTA and CDR2 is FQGNSA. This CDR3 comprises 15 residues. V was clipped by 0 bases and J by 7 bases; unmatched bases: 6. CDR3 loop: CASSLARQGVGTQYF. CDR3 bases: TGTGCCAGCAGCTTAGCCCGACAGGGGGTAGGGACCCAGTACTTC. The full variable domain, rest sourced from reference TRBV7-2 and TRBJ2-5, is GAGVSQSPSNKVTEKGKDVELRCDPISGHTALYWYRQSLGQGLEFLIYFQGNSAPDKSGLPSDRFSAERTGGSVSTLTIQRTQQEDSAVYLCASSLARQGVGTQYFGPGTRLLVL.

This clone was seen once. The sample holds other DNA sequences that translate to the same CDR3. CDR3 amino acids: CAWRDRGNTEAFF. The CDR3 DNA is TGTGCCTGGAGAGACAGGGGGAACACTGAAGCTTTCTTT. The rearrangement links TRBV30 to TRBJ1-1, with 8 bases fitting TRBD1. Germline V lookup: CDR1 GTSNPN, CDR2 SVGIG (reference sequence). J gave up 1 base and V 3 bases, and 1 base lay outside the gene matches. The CDR3 contains 13 residues.

Comments on this clone: The same CDR3 is also encoded by other DNA sequences in this sample. The chain joins TRBV7-9 to TRBJ2-5; the D is unclear. V was cut by 5 bases and J by 2 bases, with 3 bases left in between. This CDR3 has 11 residues. Germline assignment: CDR1 SEHNR and CDR2 FQNEAQ (reference sequence). In DNA, the CDR3 is TGTGCCAGCAGCCTTCAAGAGACCCAGTACTTC. Its translation is CASSLQETQYF.

This clone was seen a few times. This chain connects TRBV4-3 to TRBJ2-3; D gene unclear. Trimming took 0 bases from V and 5 from J, leaving 12 bases between them. Germline V CDR1 and CDR2: LGHNA, YSLEER. This CDR3 is built from 15 residues. The CDR3 bases are TGCGCCAGCAGCCAAGATATGAATGCTGGAGATACGCAGTATTTT. Amino acid sequence: CASSQDMNAGDTQYF.

V gene TRBV30 combines with J gene TRBJ2-2, with a weak D call TRBD1 (6 bases). The CDR3 loop spans 15 amino acids. The ends were cut back, 3 bases at V and 0 bases at J, with 11 bases in the middle. CDR1 and CDR2 from the germline V gene are GTSNPN and SVGIG (reference sequence). CDR3 nucleotide sequence: TGTGCCTGGAGAAAGAAGGGGGCGAACACCGGGGAGCTGTTTTTT. Its translation is CAWRKKGANTGELFF.

The chain combines TRBV14 with TRBJ2-1, with a tentative D call TRBD2 (5 bases). CDR1 and CDR2 from the germline V gene are SGHDN and FVKESK. V was cut by 4 bases and J by 9 bases, with 19 bases left in between. This CDR3 region has 15 residues. The CDR3 loop is CASSRRLADQAEQFF. CDR3 nucleotide sequence: TGTGCCAGCAGCCGTCGGCTAGCTGACCAAGCTGAGCAGTTCTTC.

A few counts support this clone. The chain has TRBV25-1 and TRBJ2-1; D ambiguous. This CDR3 spans 11 amino acids. V gave up 1 base and J gave up 7 bases, with 2 bases separating them. CDR1 is MGHDK and CDR2 is SYGVNS in the germline V gene. The CDR3 DNA sequence: TGTGCCAGCAGTGAATGGAATGAGCAGTTCTTC. Translated, it gives CASSEWNEQFF. Variable domain in full (rest from reference TRBV25-1 and TRBJ2-1): EADIYQTPRYLVIGTGKKITLECSQTMGHDKMYWYQQDPGMELHLIHYSYGVNSTEKGDLSSESTVSRIRTEHFPLTLESARPSHTSQYLCASSEWNEQFFGPGTRLTVL.

This chain connects TRBV30 to TRBJ2-5; TRBD1 might be the D (6 bases). Germline V gene lookup returns CDR1 GTSNPN and CDR2 SVGIG (reference sequence). This CDR3 contains 12 residues. The V end was cut by 5 bases, the J end by 2 bases, with 9 bases between. The CDR3 DNA follows: TGTGCCTGGGGGGGCGTTCAAGAGACCCAGTACTTC. Amino acids: CAWGGVQETQYF.

The V gene is TRBV19, the J gene TRBJ2-1; no firm D call. CDR1 is LNHDA, CDR2 SQIVND, per germline (reference sequence). The CDR3 sequence is 11 residues long. Trimming took off 7 bases at V and 6 bases at J, with 7 bases between the two ends. CDR3 amino acids: CASTLRNEQFF. The DNA for the CDR3 is TGTGCCAGTACCCTTCGCAATGAGCAGTTCTTC.

The chain couples TRBV7-9 to TRBJ2-5; D tentatively fits TRBD1 or TRBD2 (5 bases each). Trimming stripped 4 bases from V and 5 bases from J, with 5 bases between. This CDR3 comprises 11 residues. The germline V gene has CDR1 SEHNR and CDR2 FQNEAQ (reference sequence). The CDR3 region is CASSWGETQYF. For the CDR3, the DNA is TGTGCCAGCAGCTGGGGGGAGACCCAGTACTTC.

The V call is TRBV30, the J call TRBJ1-4; D not certain. The V end was cut by 0 bases, the J end by 13 bases, with 15 bases between. CDR1 and CDR2 from the germline V gene are GTSNPN and SVGIG (reference sequence). This CDR3 contains 13 residues. The CDR3 DNA reads TGTGCCTGGAGTGTTCGTTTTGCGACTGGACTGTTTTTT. This sequence encodes CAWSVRFATGLFF.

This sequence joins TRBV30 and TRBJ2-7, with 11 bases matching TRBD1. In germline, CDR1 is GTSNPN, CDR2 SVGIG (reference sequence). This CDR3 is built from 15 residues. J gave up 2 bases and V 4 bases, and 7 bases lay outside the gene matches. Here the CDR3 DNA reads TGTGCCTGGACCCCGGACAGGGGGCCGACCTACGAGCAGTACTTC. Protein sequence: CAWTPDRGPTYEQYF.